This T cell receptor beta chain was found in a study of cytomegalovirus exposure and HLA in healthy donors. Study results and caveats: Highly shared variants forming one cluster were likely a sequencing artifact. The study found most TCR sequences rare, yet found some public TCRs in many donors.

The PCR ran on 60 Vbeta and 13 Jbeta primers. Profiling relied on immunoSEQ multiplex PCR, and the TCRdb table lists in-frame clones only, not all of them. The sample holds around 120,000 clones, less than 80% seen once. This clone has only one observation. Its antigen remains unknown. The sequenced sample was PBMCs. This receptor was obtained from a woman aged 40-49 years in good health and CMV-seronegative.

CDR3 in amino acids: CASSQRQGGGTEAFF. The CDR3 DNA sequence: TGTGCCAGCAGCCAAAGACAGGGGGGTGGCACTGAAGCTTTCTTT. The chain is built from TRBV9 and TRBJ1-1; 9 nucleotides align to TRBD1. V shed 4 bases, J shed 4 bases, and the junction held 8 bases outside the gene matches. The CDR3 covers 15 residues. CDR1 and CDR2 (germline): SGDLS, YYNGEE.